This T cell receptor beta chain was documented in a study of CD8+ T cells in alopecia areata. Reverse transcription of extracted RNA yielded cDNA, which provided the sequencing template. The table came from immunoSEQ multiplex PCR; TCRdb's copy has only in-frame clones and leaves some out. The sample has around 200,000 clones, about 60% seen once. Treatment meaning: oral pan-JAK inhibitor, 5-10 mg twice daily. Trimming at V came to 5 bases and at J to 0 bases, leaving 10 bases not matched to a gene. CDR3 length: 17 residues. CDR1 SNHLY and CDR2 FYNNEI come from the germline V gene. Source: CD8+ T cells sorted from blood, taken at week 24, from a patient treated with tofacitinib. The chain employs TRBV2 and TRBJ1-5; 7 bases line up with TRBD1. The sequence derives from a human donor with alopecia areata. In DNA, the CDR3 is TGTGCCAGCAGTACCGGACAGGTGAAGTATAGCAATCAGCCCCAGCATTTT. Its translation: CASSTGQVKYSNQPQHF.